This TCR beta chain stems from a study of blood T cells in healthy people across ages. Next came a second PCR, run for roughly 6 to 11 cycles, which used a sample-barcoded 5' primer along with a J-beta primer mix. Using its own MiXCR run on the 5' RACE reads, TCRdb lists one record per CDR3 protein. The sample has roughly 1.4 million distinct CDR3 sequences, approximately 59% seen once. The germline V and J ends were trimmed by 7 bases and 11 bases, with 14 bases remaining between them. CDR1 and CDR2 from the germline V gene are SQVTM and ANQGSEA. This CDR3 is built from 10 residues. This clonotype was picked up a small number of times.

Source material: blood. The TCR comes from a man aged 18 to 30 in good health. The rearrangement uses TRBV29-1 and TRBJ1-1; D possibly corresponds to TRBD1 (6 bases). CDR3 nucleotides: TGCAGCGGTTACCGGGACAAGGCTTTCTTT. Protein: CSGYRDKAFF.